This T cell receptor beta chain was profiled in a study of T cells after posttransplantation cyclophosphamide. With regard to this clone: Antigen: not known.

Trimming pared 4 bases from V and 7 bases from J, leaving 11 bases between. CDR1 is MNHEY, CDR2 SMNVEV, per germline (reference sequence). The CDR3 spans 13 residues. Generated by immunoSEQ multiplex PCR, the TCRdb table keeps only in-frame clones and is missing some. The sample yields tens of thousands of clones, 90% seen once. Notes on the study in general: TRB clonality was highly associated with recipient CMV seropositivity and reactivation.

Busulfan-fludarabine conditioning, marrow transplant, and cyclophosphamide on days +3 and +4 were administered. Sequences were derived from PBMCs, sampled just over 60 days after allogeneic stem cell transplant with posttransplant cyclophosphamide. This TCR was recovered from a male patient aged 55-69 years who received an allogeneic stem cell transplant from a related donor and was CMV-positive. Some T cells may have originated in the graft donor. The chain couples TRBV27 to TRBJ1-3; D possibly corresponds to TRBD1 (5 bases). The CDR3 bases are TGTGCCAGCAGTTCACGGGAGGGGAACACCATATATTTT. This codes for CASSSREGNTIYF.